These T cell receptor beta chains were read from a single sample in a study of CD8 T cells in Susac syndrome. One entry per CDR3 protein results from TCRdb running MiXCR on the immunoSEQ multiplex PCR reads. The sample has about 280,000 distinct CDR3 sequences; approximately 84% are singletons. Material for sequencing was CD8+ T cells from PBMCs. These receptors were collected from a human donor with multiple sclerosis. Both conserved end residues are part of each CDR3.

V gene	J gene	CDR3 protein
TRBV7-3	TRBJ2-3	CASSTPVGGQDTQYF
TRBV7-9	TRBJ2-7	CASSLALGTSGYYEQYF
TRBV10-2	TRBJ2-7	CASTVTVGYEQYF
TRBV10-3	TRBJ2-3	CAIYAPSTDTQYF
TRBV27	TRBJ2-3	CASSFLTGLGTDTQYF
TRBV20-1	TRBJ1-5	CSASFMGQVEFGNQPQHF
TRBV27	TRBJ2-7	CASTPQNRVYEQYF
TRBV29-1	TRBJ2-3	CSVEGRVSGRAADTQYF
TRBV9	TRBJ2-2	CASSVYWTGADTGELFF
TRBV28	TRBJ2-4	CASSTFLAALAKNIQYF
TRBV7-9	TRBJ2-5	CASRSPHSREDLRETQYF
TRBV9	TRBJ2-1	CASRDPWGNEQFF
TRBV10-3	TRBJ2-7	CAISAGKGRDEQYF
TRBV27	TRBJ2-7	CASSITGTAYEQYF
TRBV19	TRBJ2-2	CASSILGVDDTGELFF
TRBV9	TRBJ1-4	CASSAGSEKLFF
TRBV9	TRBJ2-7	CASSVGERTYEQYF
TRBV28	TRBJ2-3	CASSLRGFRAPRTDTQYF
TRBV28	TRBJ2-3	CASSSPLTSGRTDTQYF
TRBV4-1	TRBJ2-1	CASSEGLAGAYNEQFF
TRBV7-9	TRBJ1-1	CASSTVGTEAFF
TRBV9	TRBJ2-2	CASSAPLKISGRALRTGELFF
TRBV28	TRBJ1-5	CASSFMGVGQPQHF
TRBV2	TRBJ1-5	CASRADSWGNQPQHF
TRBV7-2	TRBJ2-1	CASSLVVPSYSYNEQFF
TRBV27	TRBJ1-2	CASSQGEGFGGYTF
TRBV12-3/TRBV12-4	TRBJ2-1	CASSPTGQTYNEQFF
TRBV7-9	TRBJ2-7	CASSIAGTLADYEQYF
TRBV5-1	TRBJ1-2	CASSGPENRDRAYGYTF
TRBV27	TRBJ2-1	CASSLSPPASGRSGEQFF
TRBV7-9	TRBJ2-2	CASSFLTGGVVGELLF
TRBV21-1	TRBJ2-5	CASRTGGRQETQYF
TRBV7-8	TRBJ1-2	CASSYFPIEGGQGNYGYTF
TRBV9	TRBJ2-3	CASSPRTSGGGRDTQYF
TRBV12-3/TRBV12-4	TRBJ2-2	CASRVTGAVTGELFF
TRBV19	TRBJ2-7	CASSIGYRGHEQYF